The TCR beta chain described here comes from a study of regulatory T cells in long-lasting Graves disease. Study-wide results and caveats: Persistent disease preferred TRBV28, TRBJ1-2 and TRBJ2-5. A reduction in accuracy may have resulted from the small sample size.

In this sample, this clonotype turned up many times. Its target is unknown. Arm-PCR of CDR3 regions and iRepertoire HTBI primers were the basis on which TCR beta libraries were built. TCRdb independently ran MiXCR on the multiplex PCR reads; one entry per CDR3 protein. Of 400,000 to 550,000 distinct CDR3 sequences listed, around 17% are singletons. The CDR3 runs to 14 residues. Germline-derived CDR1 and CDR2 are MNHEY and SMNVEV (reference sequence). V shed 2 bases and J 3 bases; nucleotides not matched to a gene: 1. Time point of the sample: newly diagnosed GD, antithyroid drugs for less than 3 months. PBMC-extracted RNA yielded the TCR library. The sample was also reused in another study, on T cells in Graves' hyperthyroidism and ophthalmopathy.

The material sequenced was peripheral blood mononuclear cells (PBMCs), taken at new diagnosis, from a patient treated with antithyroid drugs. The clonotype comes from a woman aged 30 to 39 with Graves disease. This chain joins TRBV27 and TRBJ2-3; 8 bases match TRBD2. The CDR3 bases are TGTGCCAGCAGTTTAGAGCGGGAGACAGATACGCAGTATTTT. This gives the protein CASSLERETDTQYF.